This TCR beta chain is drawn from a study of identical twins (dated by TCRdb to between 2015 and 2016). Describing the broader study: To test whether fetal clonotypes persist, the study used deep sequencing on TCR alpha and beta repertoires from monozygotic twins, unrelated adults of various ages, and cord blood. To rule out contamination, replicate twin experiments were performed at different times with different library preparation protocols. Beyond this particular receptor, the publication reports: Excess twin sharing in beta out-of-frame sequences was weaker because fewer shared sequences lowered the signal-to-noise ratio. Invariant T cells such as MAIT and iNKT could partly confound zero-insertion analyses, although diverse VJ usage argued against such confounding for most clonotypes. Fewer insertions were carried by abundant cord blood beta clonotypes; a weaker similar trend was observed in young adult naive repertoires, while no such trend was observed in memory repertoires. Recombination models systematically underestimated out-of-frame TCR alpha sharing in monozygotic twins but agreed with sharing between unrelated individuals. Compared with coincidental sharing between unrelated individuals, out-of-frame TCR alpha sequences shared between twins showed an excess of sequences with low generation probability. Conclusions relied on cross-sectional statistical analysis, since the same donors could not be followed over many years.

This clonotype was found a few times. Its target antigen remains unknown. Base quality data are lacking; no much larger clone is found one base away. Taken from the germline V gene (reference sequence), the CDR1 and CDR2 loops are DFQATT and SNEGSKA. V is trimmed back by 0 bases and J by 0 bases, and the junction contains 13 bases that no gene match accounts for. From cysteine to phenylalanine, the CDR3 is 19 amino acids long. The entry retains the CDR3 DNA only, 57 bases that are in frame from base 1. Library method: 5' RACE. TCRdb lists the instrument as Illumina HiSeq 2000. Template switching added a universal primer binding site, and the final cDNA carried a unique molecular identifier that allowed TCR cDNA molecules to be counted accurately. First-strand cDNA for TCR alpha and beta chains was synthesized from specific primers in the conserved constant-segment region. To control for contamination, every cDNA library was double barcoded, receiving both a SMART-Mk sample barcode and Illumina barcodes. TruSeq adapter sequences along with Illumina sample barcodes were introduced in two successive PCR steps. TCR alpha and beta cDNA libraries were sequenced on the Illumina HiSeq platform with custom primers. Per the source publication's procedure: Unique molecular identifiers were extracted from raw reads with MiGEC, and CDR3 positions were determined with MiXCR. Recombination models were inferred per individual with the repgenHMM and IGoR tools using an EM algorithm. The tcR package in R was used for shared clonotype analysis, with sharing normalized by the product of cloneset sizes. Out-of-frame nonproductive sequences were analyzed to study raw recombination free of thymic and clonal selection effects. TCRdb itself trimmed the public reads at Q25 with fastp, ran MiXCR and retained productive beta chains. Here each entry gathers all rows of one CDR3 protein and keeps the most common genes and DNA. The V and J calls follow TCRdb's processing rather than the paper's. The sample profile shows 450,000 or so distinct CDR3 sequences; less than 25% of them were found once. Roughly 2.8% of the sample goes to the ten largest clones.

All donors were healthy Caucasians. Three pairs of female monozygotic twins, all aged roughly 18 to 29 years, made up the twin cohort. CD4+ and CD8+ T cell populations were isolated with positive isolation kits from Invitrogen. This sample also belongs to another study, concerning T cells expressing NK-cell markers. That second publication adds: Fewer than ten donors provided sorted CD3+CD56+NKG2C+, CD3+CD56+NKG2C- and CD3+CD56-NKG2C+ T-cell subsets, whose TCR beta-chain repertoires were profiled. Seven of the eight sequenced donors were HCMV-seropositive and one was HCMV-seronegative. In several experiments an anti-gammadeltaTCR antibody was added to restrict sorting to alphabetaTCR-expressing T cells. For roughly six donors, the dominant CD3+CD56+NKG2C+ clonotypes were among the top 10 CD8+ clonotypes and accounted for roughly 1.0-7.5% of CD8+ T cells. Those dominant clonotypes were again the most abundant among CD3+CD56-NKG2C+ cells in a handful of donors, at about 28.3-65%. It remained unclear whether the expanded NKG2C-expressing T cell clones were specific for HCMV antigens. All eight donors whose samples were sequenced were randomly selected healthy volunteers, three of them men and five women. To determine HCMV serostatus, a commercial ELISA kit was used to detect HCMV-specific IgG in serum. MIGEC was used to demultiplex reads and group the reads by UMI, and MiTCR was used to assemble and quantify clonotypes. To remove erroneous sequences, TCR cDNA sequences were retained only when supported by two or more reads. The tcR package was used for downstream repertoire analysis, with clonotypes matched between fractions based on CDR3 nucleotide sequence plus V segment. VDJmatch was used to annotate antigen specificity against VDJdb, with one amino acid substitution allowed in CDR3.

The clonotype was recovered from a woman in her late teens or twenties in good health. Sequenced material: CD4+ T cells sorted from blood. The rearrangement joined TRBV20-1 to TRBJ2-1; the central 8 bases match TRBD2. The CDR3 region reads CSARDFPSSGSSSYNEQFF. The bases are TGCAGTGCTAGAGATTTTCCCTCTAGCGGGTCGAGCTCCTACAATGAGCAGTTCTTC.